This T cell receptor (beta chain) was recorded in a study of human T cells and chemical hapten exposure listed by TCRdb under 2021. General notes on the study: For sensitization, 2% DPC in acetone was applied to a 2 cm by 2 cm area of upper inner arm skin. Throughout the study period of about 23 weeks, patients also received therapeutic DPC doses to the scalp every week. Patch tests used Finn chambers with 0.01% DPC on the upper back, scored after 6 days by International Contact Dermatitis Research Group standards. The mostly female patient cohort included alopecia areata with under or over 50% scalp involvement, alopecia totalis and alopecia universalis. Libraries were pooled for sequencing, and variation in per-sample TCR yields was attributed mainly to small differences in library volumes within the pool. In alopecia patients, the study followed how the peripheral blood TCR repertoire changed in vivo over primary and secondary sensitization to diphenylcyclopropenone (DPC), a hapten. Blood samples were taken from patients before sensitization (week 0) and then at 2, 6 and about 24 weeks after DPC sensitization. Under 30 alopecia patients gave blood for TCR sequencing at one to four time points (pre-sensitization, 2, 6 and 24 weeks).

This specimen's time point label, interpreted: pre-sensitization, week 0. The sample's treatment or condition label, in plain terms: therapeutic diphenylcyclopropenone sensitization with weekly scalp DPC. Blood at each patch-test visit was drawn before the patch test was applied. To be eligible, patients had to be aged 18 to 70, diagnosed with alopecia and judged suitable for DPC therapy, while pregnant patients were excluded. Total RNA was isolated from unfractionated whole blood collected in Tempus Blood RNA tubes. Measured from the cysteine to the phenylalanine, the CDR3 is 19 residues long. The DNA shown is the 57-base CDR3, in frame from base 1. V was cut back by 3 bases and J by 3 bases, leaving a gap of 27 bases between them. CDR1 MDHEN and CDR2 SYDVKM are derived from the germline V gene. In regard to this clonotype: Its antigen is currently not known. Per-base quality was not reported, and no clone a single base away is much larger than it.

Libraries were made using RACE. Instrument on record: NextSeq 500. During library preparation, unique molecular identifiers were attached to individual cDNA molecules so that TCRs could be counted quantitatively and reproducibly. Both TCR alpha and TCR beta chains were sequenced from each blood RNA sample. In the source study's methods: A median of about 89,000 TCRs per sample was observed, with a range of about 23,224 to 690,600. The Decombinator software suite was used to annotate the V, J and CDR3 of the TCR reads. For the PS versus PT1 abundance plots, all samples were subsampled to the same number of TCRs (28,000). Expanded TCRs were defined as absent before sensitization and observed at least eight times at the 2-week time point. The public reads were reanalyzed by TCRdb: fastp trimming at Q25, MiXCR alignment, in-frame beta chains only. Each record represents a unique CDR3 protein, reported with the most common genes and DNA among its rows. For this entry, the V and J calls and clone size follow TCRdb and not the study's own pipeline. The sample table shows about 290,000 distinct CDR3 sequences, and roughly 7.7% are seen once. 1.2% of the sample goes to the ten largest clones.

Study-wide conclusions, independent of this receptor: Repeated subsampling changed both the strength of the expansion versus patch-test correlation and the threshold at which the correlation became significant. Because all patients had alopecia, a presumed autoimmune disease, the immune response of the patients might differ from that of healthy individuals. Significantly more large CDR3 similarity clusters were formed by expanded TCRs than by pre-sensitization or healthy control sets, consistent with antigen-driven responses. Patch test score correlated positively with the number of PT1 expanded TCRs, reaching significance at thresholds 8, 16 and 32 but not at 4. The number of TCRs above 1 in 1000 frequency did not change with DPC sensitization; there was no evidence of global repertoire structure alterations.

The chain links TRBV28 with TRBJ2-7; possibly the D gene is TRBD2, per 6 matching bases. This specimen consisted of whole blood, obtained in connection with sensitization to the hapten diphenylcyclopropenone (DPC). The clonotype comes from a man aged 18 to 30 with alopecia areata. Some clones in this sample may be carry-over from other donors' samples. The CDR3 reads CASSLVRRSNARESYEQYF. The base sequence is TGTGCCAGCAGTTTGGTAAGACGGTCAAACGCCCGGGAGAGCTACGAGCAGTACTTC.